The present entry profiles one T cell receptor (beta chain) with its context. Its antigen is currently unknown. Deep-level running was used for the assay. Under the authors' procedure: Filtering of immunoSEQ junctional sequences could not match full-length read filtering. Some clones are missing from TCRdb's copy, which holds only in-frame ones; the method was immunoSEQ multiplex PCR. D and trimming were read from the DNA, whereas the V and J calls and clone size are those reported in that table. The repertoire holds some 2,100,000 clones, with around 95% as singletons. This entry comes from a study of shared clonotypes between healthy human individuals. For the study at large: CD4 naive cells filled three plates per donor, CD4 memory three, CD8 naive two and CD8 memory one. Study results and caveats: Memory subsets generally showed lower estimated richness than naive subsets.

Germline CDR1 reads LNHDA; CDR2 reads SQIVND (reference sequence). The CDR3 totals 15 residues. V gave up 3 bases and J gave up 1 base; unmatched junction bases: 3. The specimen was naive CD4+ T cells sorted from blood. Subset given: CD45RA+ positively selected. This chain joins TRBV19 and TRBJ2-3; 8 positions agree with TRBD2. The source is a man younger than 30 in good health. The CDR3 nucleotides read TGTGCCAGTAGTATCACTAGCGGACGCACAGATACGCAGTATTTT. This gives the protein CASSITSGRTDTQYF.